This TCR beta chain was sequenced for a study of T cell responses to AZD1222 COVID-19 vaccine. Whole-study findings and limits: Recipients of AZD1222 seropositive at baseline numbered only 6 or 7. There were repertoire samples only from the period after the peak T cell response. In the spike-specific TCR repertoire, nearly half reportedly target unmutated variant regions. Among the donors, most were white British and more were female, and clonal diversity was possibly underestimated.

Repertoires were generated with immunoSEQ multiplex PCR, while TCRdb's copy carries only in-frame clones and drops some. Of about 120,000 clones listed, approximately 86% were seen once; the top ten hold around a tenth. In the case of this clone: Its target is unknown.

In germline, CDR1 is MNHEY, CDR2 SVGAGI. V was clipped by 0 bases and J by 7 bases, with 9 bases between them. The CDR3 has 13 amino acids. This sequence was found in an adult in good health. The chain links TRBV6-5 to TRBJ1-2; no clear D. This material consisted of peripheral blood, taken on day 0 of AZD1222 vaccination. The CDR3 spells CASSYSRRFGYTF. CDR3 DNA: TGTGCCAGCAGTTACTCTCGGAGGTTTGGCTACACCTTC.